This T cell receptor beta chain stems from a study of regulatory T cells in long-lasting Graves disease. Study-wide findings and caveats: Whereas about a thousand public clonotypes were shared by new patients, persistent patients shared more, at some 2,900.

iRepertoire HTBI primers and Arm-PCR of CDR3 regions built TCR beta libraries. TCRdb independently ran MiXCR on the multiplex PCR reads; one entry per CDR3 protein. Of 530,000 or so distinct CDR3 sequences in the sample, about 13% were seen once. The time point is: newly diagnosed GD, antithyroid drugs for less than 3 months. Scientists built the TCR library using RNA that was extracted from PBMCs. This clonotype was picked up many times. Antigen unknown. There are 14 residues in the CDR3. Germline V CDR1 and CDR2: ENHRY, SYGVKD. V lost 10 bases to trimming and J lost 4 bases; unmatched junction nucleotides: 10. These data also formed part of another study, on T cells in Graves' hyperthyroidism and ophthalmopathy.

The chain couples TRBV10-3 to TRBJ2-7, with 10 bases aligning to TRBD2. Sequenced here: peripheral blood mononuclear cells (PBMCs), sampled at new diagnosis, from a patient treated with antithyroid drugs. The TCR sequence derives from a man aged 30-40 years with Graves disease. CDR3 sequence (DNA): TGTGCCAGCTCGGGACTAGCGATGACGTACGAGCAGTACTTC. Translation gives CASSGLAMTYEQYF.